This paragraph reports one T cell receptor (beta chain). What it binds is unknown. The data derive from a study of cytomegalovirus exposure and HLA in healthy donors. Study outcomes and limitations: A later analysis reported that several of the most significant clusters appeared to be linked to common viral pathogens, among them Epstein-Barr virus.

In the PCR, 60 Vbeta and 13 Jbeta primers were used. Sequenced by immunoSEQ multiplex PCR; TCRdb stores in-frame clones only, minus some. The sample has around 40,000 clones, and its top ten clones hold more than 5.5%. With 2 bases removed from V and 11 bases from J, the gap between germline ends came to 12 bases. Germline V CDR1 and CDR2: MNHNS, SASEGT. The CDR3 contains 12 residues. The chain is built from TRBV6-1 and TRBJ1-1; D is possibly TRBD1 (5 bases). Sequencing was done on a sample of PBMCs. The clonotype comes from a man aged 30-40 years in good health and CMV-seronegative. The DNA of the CDR3 is TGTGCCAGCAGTGAATACCCAGGGTCCGCTTTCTTT. This sequence encodes CASSEYPGSAFF.